The source of this T cell receptor (beta chain) is a study of long-term antiretroviral therapy in people with HIV. This CDR3 has 15 residues. From germline, CDR1 is SGHVS and CDR2 FQNEAQ. V gave up 4 bases and J gave up 2 bases, with 9 bases separating them. The immunoSEQ assay was v3.0, run at survey level. Sequencing used immunoSEQ multiplex PCR; TCRdb keeps in-frame clones, though not all of them. There are some 19,000 clones in the sample; 65% to 85% occur only once, and roughly 8% lies in the top ten. The chain uses TRBV7-8 and TRBJ1-6; tentative D call: TRBD1 (5 bases). Sequencing was performed on unsorted PBMCs, taken 0.9 years after starting antiretroviral therapy. The source is a man aged 18 to 29 with HIV. CDR3 loop: CASSWGGTYNSPLHF. CDR3 nucleotides: TGTGCCAGCAGCTGGGGGGGTACCTATAATTCACCCCTCCACTTT.